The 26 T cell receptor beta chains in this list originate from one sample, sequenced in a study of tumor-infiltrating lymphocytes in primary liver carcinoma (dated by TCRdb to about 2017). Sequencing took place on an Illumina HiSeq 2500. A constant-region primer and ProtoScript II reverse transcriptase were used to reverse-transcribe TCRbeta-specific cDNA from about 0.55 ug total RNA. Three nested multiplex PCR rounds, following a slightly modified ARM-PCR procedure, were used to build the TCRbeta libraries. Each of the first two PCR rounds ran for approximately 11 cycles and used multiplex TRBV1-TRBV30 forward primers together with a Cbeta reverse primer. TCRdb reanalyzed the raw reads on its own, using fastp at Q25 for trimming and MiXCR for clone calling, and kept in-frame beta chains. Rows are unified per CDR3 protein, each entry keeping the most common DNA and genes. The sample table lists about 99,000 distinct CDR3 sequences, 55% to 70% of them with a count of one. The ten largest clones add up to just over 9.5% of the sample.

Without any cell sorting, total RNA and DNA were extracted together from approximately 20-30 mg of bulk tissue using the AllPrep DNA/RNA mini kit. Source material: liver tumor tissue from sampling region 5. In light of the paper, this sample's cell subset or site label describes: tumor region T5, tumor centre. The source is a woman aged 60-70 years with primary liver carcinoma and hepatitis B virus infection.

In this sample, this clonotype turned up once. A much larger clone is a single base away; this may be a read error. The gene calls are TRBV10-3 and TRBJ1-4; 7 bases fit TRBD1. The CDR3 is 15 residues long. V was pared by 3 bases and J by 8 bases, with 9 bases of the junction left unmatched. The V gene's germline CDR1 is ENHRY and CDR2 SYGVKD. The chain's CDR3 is CAISDADRRVEKLFF. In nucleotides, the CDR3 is TGTGCCATCAGTGACGCGGACAGGAGGGTCGAAAAACTGTTTTTT.

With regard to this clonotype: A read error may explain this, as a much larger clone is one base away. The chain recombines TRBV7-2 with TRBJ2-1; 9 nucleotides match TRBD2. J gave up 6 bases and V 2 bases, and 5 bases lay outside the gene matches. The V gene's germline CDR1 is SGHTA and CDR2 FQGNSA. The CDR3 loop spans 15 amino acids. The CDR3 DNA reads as TGTACCAGCAGCTTAATGACTAGCGGTCTCAATGAGCAGTTCTTC. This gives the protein CTSSLMTSGLNEQFF.

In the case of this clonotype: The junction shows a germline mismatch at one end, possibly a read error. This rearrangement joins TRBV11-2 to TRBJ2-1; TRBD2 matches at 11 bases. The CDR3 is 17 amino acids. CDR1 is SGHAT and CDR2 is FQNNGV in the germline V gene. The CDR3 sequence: CASSLTPGTSGHNELFF. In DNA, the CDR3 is TGTGCCAGTAGCCTAACTCCCGGGACTAGCGGACACAATGAGCTGTTCTTC.

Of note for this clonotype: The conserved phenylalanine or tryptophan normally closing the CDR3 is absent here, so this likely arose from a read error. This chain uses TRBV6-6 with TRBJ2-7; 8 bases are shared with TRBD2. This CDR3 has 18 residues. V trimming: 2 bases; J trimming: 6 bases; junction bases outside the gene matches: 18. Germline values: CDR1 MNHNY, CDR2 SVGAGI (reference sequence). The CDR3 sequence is CASSYPRRTAAGVCEQYL. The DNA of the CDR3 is TGTGCCAGCAGTTACCCCCGCCGCACTGCAGCGGGAGTTTGCGAGCAGTACCTC.

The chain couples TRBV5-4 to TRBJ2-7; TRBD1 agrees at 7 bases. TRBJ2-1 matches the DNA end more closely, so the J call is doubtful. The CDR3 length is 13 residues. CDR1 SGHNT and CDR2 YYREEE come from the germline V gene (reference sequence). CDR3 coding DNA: TGTGCCACAGGATCAGGGGGATTTTACGAGCAGTTCTTC. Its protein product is CATGSGGFYEQFF.

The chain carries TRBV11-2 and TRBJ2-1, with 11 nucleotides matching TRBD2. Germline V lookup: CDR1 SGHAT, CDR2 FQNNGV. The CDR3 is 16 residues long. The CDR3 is CVGSLERLAGGDEQFF. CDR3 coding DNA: TGTGTCGGCAGCCTAGAGCGGCTAGCGGGAGGTGATGAGCAGTTCTTC.

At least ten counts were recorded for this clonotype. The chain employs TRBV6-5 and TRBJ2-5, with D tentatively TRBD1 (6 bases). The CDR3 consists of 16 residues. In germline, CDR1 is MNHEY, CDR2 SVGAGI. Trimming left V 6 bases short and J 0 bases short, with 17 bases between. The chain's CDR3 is CASSPGRDTNQETQYF. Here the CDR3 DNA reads TGTGCCAGCAGCCCAGGCCGGGACACTAACCAAGAGACCCAGTACTTC.

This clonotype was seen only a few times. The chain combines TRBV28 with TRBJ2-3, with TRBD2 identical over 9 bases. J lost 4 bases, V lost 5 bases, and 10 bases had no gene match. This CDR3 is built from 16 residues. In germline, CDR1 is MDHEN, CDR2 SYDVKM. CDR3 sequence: CASSELGTSSADTQYF. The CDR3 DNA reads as TGTGCCAGCAGTGAACTCGGGACTAGCTCCGCAGATACGCAGTATTTT. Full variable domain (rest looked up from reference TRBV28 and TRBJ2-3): DVKVTQSSRYLVKRTGEKVFLECVQDMDHENMFWYRQDPGLGLRLIYFSYDVKMKEKGDIPEGYSVSREKKERFSLILESASTNQTSMYLCASSELGTSSADTQYFGPGTRLTVL.

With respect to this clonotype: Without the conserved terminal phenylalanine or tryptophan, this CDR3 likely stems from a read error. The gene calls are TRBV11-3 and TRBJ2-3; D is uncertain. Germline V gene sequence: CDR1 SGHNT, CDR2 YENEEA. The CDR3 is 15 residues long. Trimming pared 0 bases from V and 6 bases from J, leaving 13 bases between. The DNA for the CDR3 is TGTGCCAGCAGCTTAGATCTACATACTACGGATACGCAGTATTCT. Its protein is CASSLDLHTTDTQYS.

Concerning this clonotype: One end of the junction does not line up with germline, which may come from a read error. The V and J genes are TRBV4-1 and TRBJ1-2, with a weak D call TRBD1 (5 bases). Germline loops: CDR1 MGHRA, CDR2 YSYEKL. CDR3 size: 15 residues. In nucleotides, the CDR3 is TGCGCCAGCAGCCACACCTGGACACGGAACTATGGCTACACTTTC. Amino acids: CASSHTWTRNYGYTF.

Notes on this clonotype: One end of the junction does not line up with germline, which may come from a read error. CDR3 sequence: CASSLGDEGITDMQYF. The DNA for the CDR3 is TGTGCCAGCAGTTTAGGGGACGAGGGGATCACAGATATGCAGTATTTT. The gene calls are TRBV12-3 or TRBV12-4 and TRBJ2-3; possibly TRBD1 or TRBD2 for D (5 bases each). This CDR3 has 16 residues.

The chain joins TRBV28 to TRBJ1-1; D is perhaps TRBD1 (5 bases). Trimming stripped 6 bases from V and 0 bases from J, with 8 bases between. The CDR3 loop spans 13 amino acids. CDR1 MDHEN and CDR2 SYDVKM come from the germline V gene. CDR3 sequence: CASRRDLNTEAFF. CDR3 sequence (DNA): TGTGCCAGCAGAAGGGACCTGAACACTGAAGCTTTCTTT.

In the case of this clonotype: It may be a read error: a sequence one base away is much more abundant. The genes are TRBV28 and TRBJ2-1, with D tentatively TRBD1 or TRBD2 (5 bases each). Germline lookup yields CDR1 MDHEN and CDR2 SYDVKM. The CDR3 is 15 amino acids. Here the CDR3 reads CASSYGGSSYKEQFF. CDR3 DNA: TGTGCCAGCAGTTATGGGGGATCTTCCTACAAAGAGCAGTTCTTC.

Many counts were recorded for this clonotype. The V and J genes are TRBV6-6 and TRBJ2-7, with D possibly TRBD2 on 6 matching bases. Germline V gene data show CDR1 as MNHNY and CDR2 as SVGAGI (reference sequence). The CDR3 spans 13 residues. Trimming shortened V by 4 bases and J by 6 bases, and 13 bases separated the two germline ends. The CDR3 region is CASSWTNGGEQYF. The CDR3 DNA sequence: TGTGCCAGCAGTTGGACTAATGGGGGCGAGCAGTACTTC.

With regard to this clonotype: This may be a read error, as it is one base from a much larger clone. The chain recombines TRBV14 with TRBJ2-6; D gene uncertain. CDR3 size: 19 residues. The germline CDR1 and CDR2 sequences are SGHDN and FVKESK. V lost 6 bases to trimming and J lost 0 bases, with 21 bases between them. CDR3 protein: CASRHSVYKLLSGANVLTF. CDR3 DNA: TGTGCCAGCAGACATTCGGTCTACAAGCTCCTCTCTGGGGCCAACGTCCTGACTTTC.

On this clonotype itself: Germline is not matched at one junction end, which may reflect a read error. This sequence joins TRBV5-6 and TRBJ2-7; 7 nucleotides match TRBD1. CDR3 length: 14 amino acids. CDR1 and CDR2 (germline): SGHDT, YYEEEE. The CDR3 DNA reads TGTACCGGCAGCTTGCAGGGGGTCGCCTATGAGCAGTACTTC. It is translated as CTGSLQGVAYEQYF.

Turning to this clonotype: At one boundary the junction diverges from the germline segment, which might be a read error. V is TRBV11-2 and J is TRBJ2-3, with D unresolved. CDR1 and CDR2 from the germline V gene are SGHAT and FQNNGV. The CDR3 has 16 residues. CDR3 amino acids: CASGLAGQAIADTQYF. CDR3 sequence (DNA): TGTGCCAGCGGCTTAGCCGGCCAGGCGATCGCAGATACGCAGTATTTT.

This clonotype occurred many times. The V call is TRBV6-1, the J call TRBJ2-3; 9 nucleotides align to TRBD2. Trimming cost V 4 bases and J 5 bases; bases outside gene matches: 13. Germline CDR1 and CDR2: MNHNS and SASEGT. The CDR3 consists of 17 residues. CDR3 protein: CASSGQPSGNPGDTQYF. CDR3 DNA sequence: TGTGCCAGCAGTGGACAACCTAGCGGGAACCCGGGAGATACGCAGTATTTT.

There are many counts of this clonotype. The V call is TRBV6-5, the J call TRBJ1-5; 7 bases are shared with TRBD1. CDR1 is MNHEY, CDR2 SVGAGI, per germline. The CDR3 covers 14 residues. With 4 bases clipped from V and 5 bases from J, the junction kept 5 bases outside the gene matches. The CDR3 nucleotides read TGTGCCAGCAGTTGGGACAGCAACTATCAGCCCCAGCATTTT. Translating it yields CASSWDSNYQPQHF.

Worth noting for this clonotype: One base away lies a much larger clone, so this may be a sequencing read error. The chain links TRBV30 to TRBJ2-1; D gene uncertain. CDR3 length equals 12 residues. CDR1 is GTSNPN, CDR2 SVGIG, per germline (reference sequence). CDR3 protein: CDWSAGYNEQFF. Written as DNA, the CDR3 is TGTGACTGGAGTGCCGGATACAATGAGCAGTTCTTC.

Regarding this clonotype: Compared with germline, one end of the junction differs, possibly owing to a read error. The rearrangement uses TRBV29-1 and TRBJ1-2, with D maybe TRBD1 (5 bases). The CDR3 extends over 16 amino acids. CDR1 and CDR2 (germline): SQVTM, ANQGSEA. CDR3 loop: CSVGGEGSRDNYDYTF. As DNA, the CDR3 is TGCAGCGTTGGAGGGGAGGGTTCGAGGGATAACTATGACTACACCTTC.

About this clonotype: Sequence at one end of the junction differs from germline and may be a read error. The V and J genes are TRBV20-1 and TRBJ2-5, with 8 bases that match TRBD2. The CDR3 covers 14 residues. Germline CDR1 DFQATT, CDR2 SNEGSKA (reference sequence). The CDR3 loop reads CSAWGRTSRETHYF. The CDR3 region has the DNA TGCAGTGCTTGGGGGAGGACTAGCCGGGAGACCCATTACTTC.

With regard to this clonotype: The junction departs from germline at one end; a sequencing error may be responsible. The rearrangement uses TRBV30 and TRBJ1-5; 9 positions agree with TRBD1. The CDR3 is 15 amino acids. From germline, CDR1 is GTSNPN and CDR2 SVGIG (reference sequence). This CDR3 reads CAWSVTTGGTQPRHF. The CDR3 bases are TGTGCCTGGAGCGTAACCACAGGGGGCACTCAGCCCCGGCACTTT.

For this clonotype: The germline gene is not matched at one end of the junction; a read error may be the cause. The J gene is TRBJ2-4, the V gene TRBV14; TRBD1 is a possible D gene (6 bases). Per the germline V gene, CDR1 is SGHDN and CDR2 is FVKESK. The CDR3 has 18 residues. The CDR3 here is CARSPGVSEQGAKNIQYF. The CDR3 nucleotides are TGTGCCAGGAGCCCCGGCGTCTCCGAGCAGGGGGCCAAAAACATTCAGTACTTC.

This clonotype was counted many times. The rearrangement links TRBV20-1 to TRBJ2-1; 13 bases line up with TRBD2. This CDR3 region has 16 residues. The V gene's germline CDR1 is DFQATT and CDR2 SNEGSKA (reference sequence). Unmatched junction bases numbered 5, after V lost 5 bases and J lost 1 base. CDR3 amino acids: CSAPRTSGGSYNEQFF. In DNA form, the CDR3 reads TGCAGTGCTCCTAGGACTAGCGGGGGTTCCTACAATGAGCAGTTCTTC.

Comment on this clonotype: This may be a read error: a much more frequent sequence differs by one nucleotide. CDR3 region: CASSLWESSGVNVLTF. The CDR3 DNA is TGTGCCAGCAGTTTATGGGAGTCCTCTGGGGTCAACGTCCTGACTTTC. The chain joins TRBV28 to TRBJ2-6; D remains unclear. The CDR3 has 16 amino acids. Germline V gene lookup returns CDR1 MDHEN and CDR2 SYDVKM.